The 9 T cell receptor beta chains below come from one sample, sequenced in a study of CD8+ T cells in alopecia areata. The treatment was: oral pan-JAK inhibitor, 5-10 mg twice daily. RNA extraction was followed by reverse transcription into cDNA, which acted as the sequencing template. TCRdb keeps only in-frame clones here, not all; method: immunoSEQ multiplex PCR. This sample carries 180,000 or so clones, 58% of them seen once, and the ten largest clones take approximately 5.1%. The sample was CD4+ T cells sorted from blood, taken at week 24, from a patient treated with tofacitinib. These receptors originate from a human donor with alopecia areata.

The chain joins TRBV2 to TRBJ1-6; perhaps TRBD1 as D (5 bases). Germline V gene sequence: CDR1 SNHLY, CDR2 FYNNEI. The CDR3 consists of 13 residues. The V end was cut by 4 bases, the J end by 10 bases, with 11 bases between. The CDR3 DNA follows: TGTGCCAGCAGTGCAGGGTTCAGCTCACCCCTCCACTTT. It specifies CASSAGFSSPLHF. Supplemented by reference TRBV2 and TRBJ1-6, the full variable domain reads EPEVTQTPSHQVTQMGQEVILRCVPISNHLYFYWYRQILGQKVEFLVSFYNNEISEKSEIFDDQFSVERPDGSNFTLKIRSTKLEDSAMYFCASSAGFSSPLHFGNGTRLTVT.

CDR3 bases: TGTGCCTGGGCGGGACAGGGCTGGAGCTATGGCTACACCTTC. This gives the protein CAWAGQGWSYGYTF. The rearrangement links TRBV30 to TRBJ1-2; 9 positions match TRBD1. Trimming took 5 bases from V and 4 from J; bases not matched to a gene: 8. Germline CDR1 and CDR2: GTSNPN and SVGIG (reference sequence). This CDR3 is 14 amino acids long.

The table lists this clone with a few counts. J is TRBJ2-6 and V is TRBV4-1; D may be TRBD1 (5 bases). CDR1 and CDR2 from the germline V gene are MGHRA and YSYEKL. The germline V and J ends were trimmed by 4 bases and 1 base, with 20 bases remaining between them. CDR3 length equals 19 residues. The CDR3 sequence is CASSLAPSGRWSGANVLTF. As DNA, the CDR3 is TGCGCCAGCAGCCTAGCCCCCTCAGGGCGGTGGTCTGGGGCCAACGTCCTGACTTTC.

There are a few counts of this clone. The gene calls are TRBV7-8 and TRBJ2-4; 7 bases agree with TRBD1. The junction had 4 bases not matched to a gene; V was cut back by 2 bases and J by 0 bases. The CDR3 runs to 16 residues. Germline CDR1 SGHVS, CDR2 FQNEAQ. This chain's CDR3 is CASSLTRQGAKNIQYF. DNA of the CDR3: TGTGCCAGCAGCTTAACCCGACAGGGAGCCAAAAACATTCAGTACTTC.

This clone was counted once. The chain recombines TRBV5-6 with TRBJ1-6; tentatively, D is TRBD1 (6 bases). V dropped 6 bases and J dropped 0 bases, with 10 bases sitting between them. The germline CDR1 and CDR2 sequences are SGHDT and YYEEEE. CDR3 length: 15 amino acids. The CDR3 loop is CASNQGSSYNSPLHF. DNA of the CDR3: TGTGCCAGCAATCAGGGGAGCTCCTATAATTCACCCCTCCACTTT.

The chain carries TRBV29-1 and TRBJ2-4, with a possible D match to TRBD1 (5 bases). Germline V gives CDR1 SQVTM, CDR2 ANQGSEA. This CDR3 region has 15 residues. Trimming took off 7 bases at V and 3 bases at J, with 19 bases between the two ends. CDR3 loop: CSATLSKGVKNIQYF. The CDR3 bases are TGCAGCGCCACATTGAGTAAAGGGGTCAAAAACATTCAGTACTTC.

Points on this clone: Other DNA sequences in this sample translate to the same CDR3. The J gene is TRBJ2-3, the V gene TRBV7-3, with no clear D. Germline CDR1 is SGHTA and CDR2 is FQGTGA. Trimming shortened V by 0 bases and J by 6 bases, and 7 bases separated the two germline ends. This CDR3 is built from 13 residues. The CDR3 coding sequence is TGTGCCAGCAGCTTAACTCCTACCGATACGCAGTATTTT. Protein product: CASSLTPTDTQYF. The whole variable domain, remainder taken from reference TRBV7-3 and TRBJ2-3, is GAGVSQTPSNKVTEKGKYVELRCDPISGHTALYWYRQSLGQGPEFLIYFQGTGAADDSGLPNDRFFAVRPEGSVSTLKIQRTERGDSAVYLCASSLTPTDTQYFGPGTRLTVL.

This clone turned up a few times. The chain links TRBV27 to TRBJ2-2; D unclear. The germline V gene has CDR1 MNHEY and CDR2 SMNVEV (reference sequence). The CDR3 runs to 16 residues. Trimming cost V 2 bases and J 6 bases, with 16 bases left between them. CDR3 coding DNA: TGTGCCAGCAGTTTAAAAGTGACTCTAGACCCCGGGGAGCTGTTTTTT. This translates into CASSLKVTLDPGELFF.

This clone appeared a few times. V and J are TRBV28 and TRBJ2-2; no clear D gene. Trimming stripped 5 bases from V and 6 bases from J, with 10 bases between. The CDR3 extends over 13 amino acids. In germline, CDR1 is MDHEN, CDR2 SYDVKM. The chain's CDR3 is CASSPPASGELFF. As DNA, the CDR3 is TGTGCCAGCAGTCCCCCAGCGTCCGGGGAGCTGTTTTTT. Drawing the rest from reference TRBV28 and TRBJ2-2, the complete variable domain is DVKVTQSSRYLVKRTGEKVFLECVQDMDHENMFWYRQDPGLGLRLIYFSYDVKMKEKGDIPEGYSVSREKKERFSLILESASTNQTSMYLCASSPPASGELFFGEGSRLTVL.